This is a list of T cell receptor beta chains from one sample in a study of beta chain features in type 1 diabetes. Clones were read by immunoSEQ multiplex PCR, and TCRdb kept only the in-frame ones, dropping some. The sample records around 500,000 clones, around 10% being singletons. Sequences were obtained from naive CD4+ T cells from blood. The receptors come from a woman between 18 and 29 years old in good health. Each CDR3 is given with its conserved first and last residue. The D gene is left open where the match is weak. For some rows the clone size is stated as once, few or many, or as a class when expanded; others skip it.

cdr3_length	j_call	clone_size	d_call	v_call	cdr3_nt	cdr3_aa
13	TRBJ2-5	few	NA	TRBV7-2	TGTGCCAGCAGCTTAGGAGGGACAGAGACCCAGTACTTC	CASSLGGTETQYF
15	TRBJ2-2	few	NA	TRBV7-9	TGTGCCAGCAGGTATCGGCGAAGGGACACCGGGGAGCTGTTTTTT	CASRYRRRDTGELFF
15	TRBJ2-3	NA	NA	TRBV25-1	TGTGCCAGCAATATGGCTAGGGGGGCCACAGATACGCAGTATTTT	CASNMARGATDTQYF
20	TRBJ2-6	NA	TRBD1	TRBV7-3	TGTGCCAGCAGCTTAGGGCGGTCCGGGACAGGGTTCGGTGGGGCCAACGTCCTGACTTTC	CASSLGRSGTGFGGANVLTF
16	TRBJ2-2	few	TRBD2	TRBV9	TGTGCCAGCAGCACCGGACTAGCGGGATTCACCGGGGAGCTGTTTTTT	CASSTGLAGFTGELFF
13	TRBJ2-5	few	NA	TRBV30	TGTGCCTGGGGCACCGGTTGGGGTGAGACCCAGTACTTC	CAWGTGWGETQYF
10	TRBJ2-5	few	NA	TRBV19	TGTGCCAGTAGTATCGCTACCCAGTACTTC	CASSIATQYF
14	TRBJ1-4	NA	NA	TRBV25-1	TGTGCCAGCAGTGACCCAGGGTTCGGCGAAAAACTGTTTTTT	CASSDPGFGEKLFF
10	TRBJ2-7	NA	NA	TRBV19	TGTGCCAGTAGTATCCACGAGCAGTACTTC	CASSIHEQYF
12	TRBJ1-5	few	NA	TRBV27	TGTGCCAGCAGTTTTGCCGGTCGGCCCCAGCATTTT	CASSFAGRPQHF
16	TRBJ2-6	NA	NA	TRBV7-9	TGTGCCAGCAGCTTAGCGGGGCCCTCTGGGGCCAACGTCCTGACTTTC	CASSLAGPSGANVLTF
14	TRBJ2-7	NA	NA	TRBV18	TGTGCCAGCTCACATCCGGGTCGACCCTACGAGCAGTACTTC	CASSHPGRPYEQYF
13	TRBJ2-5	NA	NA	TRBV19	TGTGCCAGTAGTATTTGGGGAGGTGAGACCCAGTACTTC	CASSIWGGETQYF
19	TRBJ2-1	few	TRBD2	TRBV4-1	TGCGCCAGCAGCCCCTCGTTACTAGCGGGGGGATCCTCCTACAATGAGCAGTTCTTC	CASSPSLLAGGSSYNEQFF
16	TRBJ2-6	NA	NA	TRBV27	TGTGCCAGCAGTTTGTGCGGTTCTGCTGGGGCCAACGTCCTGACTTTC	CASSLCGSAGANVLTF
14	TRBJ2-7	NA	NA	TRBV29-1	TGCAGCGTTGCTTCCCGAGGGGCCTACTACGAGCAGTACTTC	CSVASRGAYYEQYF
15	TRBJ2-2	NA	NA	TRBV5-4	TGTGCCAGCAGCCCGGGACAACTAAACACCGGGGAGCTGTTTTTT	CASSPGQLNTGELFF
18	TRBJ2-4	NA	TRBD2	TRBV4-3	TGCGCCAGCAGCCCTGGACTAGCGGGGATAATAGCCAAAAACATTCAGTACTTC	CASSPGLAGIIAKNIQYF
18	TRBJ1-6	NA	NA	TRBV7-2	TGTGCCAGCAGCCGGGGACTGCTTGGAGAGTCCTATAATTCACCCCTCCACTTT	CASSRGLLGESYNSPLHF
18	TRBJ2-5	NA	NA	TRBV5-6	TGTGCCAGCAGCTTGGTCGGAAGTAAGAGGGCGGAGCAAGAGACCCAGTACTTC	CASSLVGSKRAEQETQYF
13	TRBJ1-2	few	TRBD1	TRBV29-1	TGCAGCGCCGGGCCAGGGACAGGACGAGGCTACACCTTC	CSAGPGTGRGYTF
16	TRBJ2-7	NA	NA	TRBV11-2	TGTGCCAGCAGCTTTAGCTCCAGGGCCAGGACTGGCGAGCAGTACTTC	CASSFSSRARTGEQYF
14	TRBJ1-2	few	NA	TRBV5-1	TGCGCCAGCAGCTTGGAAGCGGGCCGGTCTGGCTACACCTTC	CASSLEAGRSGYTF
14	TRBJ2-5	NA	TRBD1	TRBV27	TGTGCCAGCAGTCATCGGACAGGCCAAGAGACCCAGTACTTC	CASSHRTGQETQYF
13	TRBJ2-1	NA	TRBD1	TRBV29-1	TGCAGCGTTGGGGACTGGGACAGGGAGTTCGGTCTCTTC	CSVGDWDREFGLF
13	TRBJ2-5	few	TRBD1	TRBV28	TGTGCCAGCAGGGACAGGGACCAAGAGACCCAGTACTTC	CASRDRDQETQYF
15	TRBJ1-6	few	NA	TRBV15	TGTGCCACCAGCAGGGCCTGGCGGGATAATTCACCCCTCCACTTT	CATSRAWRDNSPLHF
13	TRBJ2-2	NA	NA	TRBV7-9	TGTGCCAGCAGCTTAGCTCCGGCCGGGGAGCTGTTTTTT	CASSLAPAGELFF
11	TRBJ2-7	few	NA	TRBV5-6	TGTGCCAGCAGCTTGGGCCACGAGCAGTACTTC	CASSLGHEQYF
14	TRBJ2-2	few	TRBD1	TRBV7-9	TGTGCCAGCAGCCTGGACAGGGGGCCGCGGGAGCTGTTTTTT	CASSLDRGPRELFF
13	TRBJ2-7	NA	TRBD1	TRBV29-1	TGCAGCACGTCCCTGGGACAGGACTACGAGCAGTACTTC	CSTSLGQDYEQYF
13	TRBJ2-3	NA	NA	TRBV9	TGTGCCAGCAGCGTTGGGGGCACAGATACGCAGTATTTT	CASSVGGTDTQYF
18	TRBJ2-4	few	NA	TRBV28	TGTGCCAGCAGTTTAAAGTTTGCGGCCCAGTTAGCCAAAAACATTCAGTACTTC	CASSLKFAAQLAKNIQYF
13	TRBJ2-7	NA	NA	TRBV29-1	TGCAGCGCGGAGAGCCAGGGCCGTGGGGAGCAGTACTTC	CSAESQGRGEQYF
15	TRBJ2-7	NA	NA	TRBV5-1	TGCGCCAGCAGCTTGGATTCTGCAGGGGCCTACGAGCAGTACTTC	CASSLDSAGAYEQYF
17	TRBJ1-4	few	NA	TRBV7-9	TGTGCCAGCAGCATGGGCCATTTGCTTGCAACTAATGAAAAACTGTTTTTT	CASSMGHLLATNEKLFF
16	TRBJ2-2	NA	TRBD1	TRBV11-1	TGTGCCAGCAGCCGCGGACAGGTTCGGAACACCGGGGAGCTGTTTTTT	CASSRGQVRNTGELFF
12	TRBJ1-1	NA	TRBD1	TRBV28	TGTGCCAGCGGGAGACAGGGCGCTGAAGCTTTCTTT	CASGRQGAEAFF
13	TRBJ2-4	NA	NA	TRBV9	TGTGCCAGCAGCCCCACCGGCAAAAACATTCAGTACTTC	CASSPTGKNIQYF
14	TRBJ2-7	few	NA	TRBV5-1	TGCGCCAGCAGCTTGGTCCACGGAGCCTACGAGCAGTACTTC	CASSLVHGAYEQYF
15	TRBJ2-1	few	NA	TRBV2	TGTGCCAGCAGTGAAATCGGGAGAGGCTACAATGAGCAGTTCTTC	CASSEIGRGYNEQFF
14	TRBJ2-3	few	NA	TRBV7-9	TGTGCCAGCAGCTTAGGACTAAGCACAGATACGCAGTATTTT	CASSLGLSTDTQYF
13	TRBJ1-4	few	NA	TRBV28	TGTGCCAGTCGACAGCCCTCCGATGAAAAACTGTTTTTT	CASRQPSDEKLFF
11	TRBJ1-2	few	TRBD1	TRBV20-1	TGCAGTGCTAGTTACAGGGGCGGCTACACCTTC	CSASYRGGYTF
12	TRBJ2-1	NA	NA	TRBV11-1	TGTGCCAGCAGCTTGAACTACAATGAGCAGTTCTTC	CASSLNYNEQFF
14	TRBJ2-5	few	NA	TRBV6-5	TGTGCCAGCAGTCCGCGGGGGCGCCTGGAGACCCAGTACTTC	CASSPRGRLETQYF
11	TRBJ2-3	many	NA	TRBV14	TGTGCCAGCAGCCAAAGGCATACGCAGTATTTT	CASSQRHTQYF
15	TRBJ2-3	few	NA	TRBV4-2	TGTGCCAGCAGCCAAGATAACGGAATAAGAGATACGCAGTATTTT	CASSQDNGIRDTQYF
14	TRBJ2-1	few	TRBD2	TRBV4-3	TGCGCCAGCAGCCACCTCTCGGGGGGAGATGAGCAGTTCTTC	CASSHLSGGDEQFF
16	TRBJ2-2	few	TRBD1	TRBV18	TGTGCCAGCTCACCAAAACAGGGGACGAACACCGGGGAGCTGTTTTTT	CASSPKQGTNTGELFF
14	TRBJ1-1	once	TRBD1	TRBV5-1	TGCGCCAGCAGCTCCAGGGGGCCGGGCACTGAAGCTTTCTTT	CASSSRGPGTEAFF
14	TRBJ1-5	NA	NA	TRBV9	TGTGCCAGCAGCGTAGCGGCGGAGAATCAGCCCCAGCATTTT	CASSVAAENQPQHF
14	TRBJ2-7	NA	NA	TRBV2	TGTGCCAGCAGTGGACAGGGCGGGAACTACGAGCAGTACTTC	CASSGQGGNYEQYF
13	TRBJ2-3	NA	NA	TRBV29-1	TGCAGCGTCCTCGGGGGTGACACAGATACGCAGTATTTT	CSVLGGDTDTQYF
13	TRBJ2-3	NA	TRBD1	TRBV7-2	TGTGCCAGCAAGGGACAGGACACAGATACGCAGTATTTT	CASKGQDTDTQYF